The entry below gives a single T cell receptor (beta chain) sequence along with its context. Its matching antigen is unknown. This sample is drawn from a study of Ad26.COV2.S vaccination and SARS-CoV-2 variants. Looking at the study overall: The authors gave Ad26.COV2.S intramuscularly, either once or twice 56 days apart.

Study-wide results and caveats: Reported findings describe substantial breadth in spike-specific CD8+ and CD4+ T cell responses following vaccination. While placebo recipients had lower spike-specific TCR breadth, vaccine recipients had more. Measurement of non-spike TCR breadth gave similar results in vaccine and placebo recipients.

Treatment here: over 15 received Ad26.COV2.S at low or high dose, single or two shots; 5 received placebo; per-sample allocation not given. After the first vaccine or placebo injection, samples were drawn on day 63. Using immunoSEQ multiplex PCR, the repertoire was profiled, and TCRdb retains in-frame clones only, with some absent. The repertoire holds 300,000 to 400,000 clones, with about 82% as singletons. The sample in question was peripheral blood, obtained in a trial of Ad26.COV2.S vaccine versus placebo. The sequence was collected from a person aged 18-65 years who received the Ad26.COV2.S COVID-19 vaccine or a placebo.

The DNA for the CDR3 is TGTGCCAGCAGCCAGAGGACAGATAATTCACCCCTCCACTTT. Protein: CASSQRTDNSPLHF. This rearrangement joins TRBV4-2 to TRBJ1-6; D is perhaps TRBD1 (6 bases). Germline V CDR1 and CDR2: LGHNA, YNFKEQ. Trimming removed 3 bases from V and 5 bases from J, with 8 bases in between. This CDR3 contains 14 residues.